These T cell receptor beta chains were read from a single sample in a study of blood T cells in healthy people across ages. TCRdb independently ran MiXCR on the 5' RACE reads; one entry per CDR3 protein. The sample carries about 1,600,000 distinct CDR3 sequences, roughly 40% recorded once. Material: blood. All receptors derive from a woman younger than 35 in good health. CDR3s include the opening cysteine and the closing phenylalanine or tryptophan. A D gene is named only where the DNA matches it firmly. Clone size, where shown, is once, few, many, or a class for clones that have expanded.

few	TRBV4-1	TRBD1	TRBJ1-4	CASSQVTGGNEKLFF	TGCGCCAGCAGCCAAGTGACAGGGGGTAATGAAAAACTGTTTTTT
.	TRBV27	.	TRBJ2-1	CASNDYNEQFF	TGTGCCAGCAACGATTACAATGAGCAGTTCTTC
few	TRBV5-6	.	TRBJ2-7	CASSLSPGGVRHEQYF	TGTGCCAGCAGCTTATCACCCGGGGGCGTACGACACGAGCAGTACTTC
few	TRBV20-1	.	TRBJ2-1	CSARDPPSHSYNEQFF	TGCAGTGCTAGAGATCCCCCTAGCCATTCCTACAATGAGCAGTTCTTC
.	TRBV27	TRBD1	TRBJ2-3	CASREQGKGDTQYF	TGTGCCAGCAGGGAACAGGGGAAGGGGGATACGCAGTATTTT
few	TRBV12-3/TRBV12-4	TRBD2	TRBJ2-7	CASRPLAGVTYEQYF	TGTGCCAGCAGGCCATTAGCGGGAGTCACCTACGAGCAGTACTTC
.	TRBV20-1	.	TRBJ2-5	CSARAWGSSPRRETQYF	TGCAGTGCTAGAGCTTGGGGCAGTAGCCCACGTAGGGAGACCCAGTACTTC
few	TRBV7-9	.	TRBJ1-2	CASSLFLGGLEVGGYTF	TGTGCCAGCAGCTTATTTTTGGGGGGTCTCGAAGTAGGAGGCTACACCTTC
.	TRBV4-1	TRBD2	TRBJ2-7	CASSQDSGGVSYEQYF	TGCGCCAGCAGCCAAGATAGCGGGGGGGTATCCTACGAGCAGTACTTC
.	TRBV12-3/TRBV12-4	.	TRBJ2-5	CASSVYIQETQYF	TGTGCCAGCAGTGTTTACATCCAAGAGACCCAGTACTTC
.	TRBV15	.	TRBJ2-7	CATSRVDTFYEQYF	TGTGCCACCAGCAGAGTTGACACATTCTACGAGCAGTACTTC
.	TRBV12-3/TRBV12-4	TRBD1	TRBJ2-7	CASKTTGKAYEQYF	TGTGCCAGCAAAACGACAGGGAAAGCCTACGAGCAGTACTTC
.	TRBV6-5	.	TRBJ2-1	CASSYEYYSYNEQFF	TGTGCCAGCAGTTACGAGTACTACTCCTACAATGAGCAGTTCTTC
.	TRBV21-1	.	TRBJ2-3	CASSPLERPGGADTQYF	TGTGCCAGCAGCCCTCTCGAGAGGCCCGGAGGGGCAGATACGCAGTATTTT
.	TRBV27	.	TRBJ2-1	CASSARSGGSYNEQFF	TGTGCCAGCAGTGCCCGTAGCGGAGGCTCCTACAATGAGCAGTTCTTC
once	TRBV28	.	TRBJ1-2	CASSLSPFGGAYGYTF	TGTGCCAGCAGTTTATCTCCCTTTGGGGGCGCCTATGGCTACACCTTC
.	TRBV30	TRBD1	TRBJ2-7	CACEDRGLSYEQYF	TGTGCCTGTGAAGACAGGGGGCTCTCCTACGAGCAGTACTTC
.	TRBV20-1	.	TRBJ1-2	CSAREWEDRAYGYTF	TGCAGTGCTAGAGAGTGGGAGGACAGAGCCTATGGCTACACCTTC
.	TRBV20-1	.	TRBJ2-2	CSARAYTNTGELFF	TGCAGTGCTAGAGCTTACACGAACACCGGGGAGCTGTTTTTT
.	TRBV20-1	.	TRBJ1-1	CSARDREGWNAFF	TGCAGTGCTAGAGATCGTGAGGGATGGAACGCTTTCTTT
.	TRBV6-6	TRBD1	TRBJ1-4	CASSPGQGHPWELFF	TGTGCCAGCAGTCCCGGACAGGGGCATCCTTGGGAACTGTTTTTT
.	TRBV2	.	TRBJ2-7	CASRGEPSYEQYF	TGTGCCAGCAGGGGGGAGCCCTCCTACGAGCAGTACTTC
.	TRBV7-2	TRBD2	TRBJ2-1	CASSLVGTSGAEFF	TGTGCCAGCAGCTTAGTCGGGACTAGCGGTGCGGAGTTCTTC
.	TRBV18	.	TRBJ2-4	CASSPQPQGIQYF	TGTGCCAGCTCACCACAACCACAGGGTATCCAGTACTTC
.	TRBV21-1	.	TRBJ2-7	CASSKEGPGQRYEQYF	TGTGCCAGCAGCAAAGAAGGCCCCGGACAGAGATACGAGCAGTACTTC
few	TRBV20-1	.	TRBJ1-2	CSAGSSLEGYTF	TGCAGTGCTGGCAGTTCCCTGGAAGGCTACACCTTC
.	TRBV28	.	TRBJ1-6	CASRGERAHHEGSPLHF	TGTGCCAGTCGCGGGGAGAGGGCACATCACGAAGGTTCACCCCTCCACTTT
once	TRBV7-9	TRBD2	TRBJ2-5	CASSPPGGPLETQYF	TGTGCCAGCAGCCCCCCGGGGGGGCCTTTAGAGACCCAGTACTTC
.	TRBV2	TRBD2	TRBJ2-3	CASTKGTTSGRYDTQYF	TGTGCCAGCACTAAGGGGACGACTAGCGGGAGATATGATACGCAGTATTTT
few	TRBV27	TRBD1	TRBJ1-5	CASSLGWRTGHSNQPQHF	TGTGCCAGCAGTTTAGGGTGGAGGACAGGGCATAGCAATCAGCCCCAGCATTTT
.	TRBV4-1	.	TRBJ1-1	CASGGYRLMNTEAFF	TGCGCCAGTGGTGGGTACAGATTGATGAACACTGAAGCTTTCTTT
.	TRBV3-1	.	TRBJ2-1	CASSQVTGPYNEQFF	TGTGCCAGCAGCCAAGTAACGGGGCCGTACAATGAGCAGTTCTTC
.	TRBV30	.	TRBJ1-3	CAWSVAGNTIYF	TGTGCCTGGAGTGTAGCCGGAAACACCATATATTTT
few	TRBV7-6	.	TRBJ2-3	CASSLGVSLPTDTQYF	TGTGCCAGCAGCTTAGGAGTTTCCCTCCCCACAGATACGCAGTATTTT
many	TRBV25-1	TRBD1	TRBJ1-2	CASSVGQGGYGYTF	TGTGCCAGCAGTGTGGGACAGGGAGGCTATGGCTACACCTTC
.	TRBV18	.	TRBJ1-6	CASSPLQSNSPLHF	TGTGCCAGCTCACCACTGCAGTCTAATTCACCCCTCCACTTT
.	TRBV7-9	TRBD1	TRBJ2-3	CASSSRQGSVTDTQYF	TGTGCCAGCAGCTCCCGACAGGGTTCGGTGACAGATACGCAGTATTTT
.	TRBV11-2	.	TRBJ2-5	CASSFTGWETQYF	TGTGCCAGCAGCTTCACGGGATGGGAGACCCAGTACTTC
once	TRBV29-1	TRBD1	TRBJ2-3	CSVDGTAATDTQYF	TGCAGCGTTGACGGGACAGCGGCCACAGATACGCAGTATTTT
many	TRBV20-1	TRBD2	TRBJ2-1	CSGLNSGSGDEQFF	TGCAGTGGGCTAAATAGCGGGAGTGGTGATGAGCAGTTCTTC
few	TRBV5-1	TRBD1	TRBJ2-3	CASSLGSTGPDTQYF	TGCGCCAGCAGCTTGGGTTCGACAGGGCCAGATACGCAGTATTTT